A selection of T cell receptor beta chains follows, all from one sample in a study of shared clonotypes between healthy human individuals. Produced via immunoSEQ multiplex PCR; TCRdb's table is partial and in-frame only. The sample has around 2,000,000 clones, approximately 95% seen once. The material sequenced was naive CD4+ T cells sorted from blood. These TCRs come from a man between 18 and 29 years old in good health. Each CDR3 is given with its conserved first and last residue. The D gene is left open where the match is weak. The size entry is marked missing in some rows and otherwise reads once, few, many or a size class.

DNA: TGTGCCAGCAGTTCCAGGGTGGGCACTGAAGCTTTCTTT
CDR3: CASSSRVGTEAFF
size: .
V: TRBV6-5
D: .
J: TRBJ1-1

DNA: TGCGCCAGCAGCTCCAATGTGGCTGCCGCGGAAGCTTTCTTT
CDR3: CASSSNVAAAEAFF
size: .
V: TRBV5-1
D: .
J: TRBJ1-1

DNA: TGCGCCAGCAGGGTGGGGACGGAATTTAATTCACCCCTCCACTTT
CDR3: CASRVGTEFNSPLHF
size: once
V: TRBV5-1
D: .
J: TRBJ1-6

DNA: TGTGCCAGTAGTTTTGACAATGAGCAGTTCTTC
CDR3: CASSFDNEQFF
size: .
V: TRBV19
D: .
J: TRBJ2-1

DNA: TGTGCCAGCAGCCAGCCTCGACAGGGGGACTATGGCTACACCTTC
CDR3: CASSQPRQGDYGYTF
size: .
V: TRBV4-2
D: TRBD1
J: TRBJ1-2

DNA: TGTGCCAGCAGTGACAGTCGGGGGACTAGCGGGACTTCTCCCTACGAGCAGTACTTC
CDR3: CASSDSRGTSGTSPYEQYF
size: .
V: TRBV2
D: TRBD2
J: TRBJ2-7

DNA: TGCGCCAGCAGCCAGGAGAAAGCGGGAGGATCCTACGAGCAGTACTTC
CDR3: CASSQEKAGGSYEQYF
size: .
V: TRBV4-3
D: TRBD2
J: TRBJ2-7

DNA: TGTGCCAGCACCCCCGGGACAGCGCCGTGGCGGCCAAGTTTC
CDR3: CASTPGTAPWRPSF
size: .
V: TRBV2
D: TRBD1
J: TRBJ2-7

DNA: .
CDR3: CASSSSDTQYF
size: few
V: TRBV6-5
D: .
J: TRBJ2-3

DNA: TGTGCCAGCAGTTACTCGCGTAAGGGCCAAGAGACCCAGTACTTC
CDR3: CASSYSRKGQETQYF
size: .
V: TRBV6-6
D: .
J: TRBJ2-5

DNA: TGTGCCAGCTCACCACAGGACAGGGTTGTTGATGGCTACACCTTC
CDR3: CASSPQDRVVDGYTF
size: .
V: TRBV18
D: TRBD1
J: TRBJ1-2

DNA: TGTGCCAGCAGCTCCGCCAACAAGGGATACACTGAAGCTTTCTTT
CDR3: CASSSANKGYTEAFF
size: .
V: TRBV7-9
D: .
J: TRBJ1-1

DNA: TGTGCCAGCAGCTTAGAGGTGGGGAGGCCCTACGAGCAGTACTTC
CDR3: CASSLEVGRPYEQYF
size: .
V: TRBV7-9
D: .
J: TRBJ2-7

DNA: TGTGCCAGCAGTGGGGGGACGGGTATGGCAGGCTACACCTTC
CDR3: CASSGGTGMAGYTF
size: .
V: TRBV2
D: .
J: TRBJ1-2

DNA: TGTGCCAGCAGCTTAGGTCCCCCCAGGGTGAATTCACCCCTCCACTTT
CDR3: CASSLGPPRVNSPLHF
size: once
V: TRBV7-2
D: .
J: TRBJ1-6

DNA: TGTGCCAGCAGCACCTCGGGACAGCTTACGTTAGCCAAAAACATTCAGTACTTC
CDR3: CASSTSGQLTLAKNIQYF
size: .
V: TRBV21-1
D: .
J: TRBJ2-4